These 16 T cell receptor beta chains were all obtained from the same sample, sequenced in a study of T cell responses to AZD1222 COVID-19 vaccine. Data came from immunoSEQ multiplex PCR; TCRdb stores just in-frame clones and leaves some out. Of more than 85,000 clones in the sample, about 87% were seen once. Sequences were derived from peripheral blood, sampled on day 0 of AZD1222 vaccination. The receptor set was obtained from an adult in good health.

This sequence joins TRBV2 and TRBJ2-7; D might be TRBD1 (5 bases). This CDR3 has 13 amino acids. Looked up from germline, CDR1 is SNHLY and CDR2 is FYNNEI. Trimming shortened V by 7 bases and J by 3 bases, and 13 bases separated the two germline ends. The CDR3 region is CASTGQTIYEQYF. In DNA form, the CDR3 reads TGTGCCAGCACCGGACAAACAATCTACGAGCAGTACTTC.

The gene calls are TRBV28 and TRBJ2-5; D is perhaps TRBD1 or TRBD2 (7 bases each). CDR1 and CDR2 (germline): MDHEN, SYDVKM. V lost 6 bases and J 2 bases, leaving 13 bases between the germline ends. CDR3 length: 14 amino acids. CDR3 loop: CASRGGTAQETQYF. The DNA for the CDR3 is TGTGCCAGCAGGGGGGGGACAGCTCAAGAGACCCAGTACTTC.

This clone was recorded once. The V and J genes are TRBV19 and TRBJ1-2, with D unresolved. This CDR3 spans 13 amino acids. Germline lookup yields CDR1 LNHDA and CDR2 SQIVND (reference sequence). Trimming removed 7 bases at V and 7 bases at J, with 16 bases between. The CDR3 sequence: CASNTLGEGGYTF. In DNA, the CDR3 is TGTGCCAGTAATACCTTGGGAGAGGGTGGCTACACCTTC.

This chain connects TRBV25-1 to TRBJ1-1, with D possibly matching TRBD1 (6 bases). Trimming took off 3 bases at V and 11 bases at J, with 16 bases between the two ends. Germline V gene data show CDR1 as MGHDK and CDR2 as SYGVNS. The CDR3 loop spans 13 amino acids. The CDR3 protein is CASSEGGARWAFF. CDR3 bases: TGTGCCAGCAGTGAGGGGGGGGCACGGTGGGCTTTCTTT.

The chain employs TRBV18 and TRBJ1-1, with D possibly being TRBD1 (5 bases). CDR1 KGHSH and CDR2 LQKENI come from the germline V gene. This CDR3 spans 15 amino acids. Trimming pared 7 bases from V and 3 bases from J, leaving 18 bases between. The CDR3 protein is CASFPELGPYTEAFF. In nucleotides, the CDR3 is TGTGCCAGCTTTCCCGAGTTGGGGCCCTACACTGAAGCTTTCTTT. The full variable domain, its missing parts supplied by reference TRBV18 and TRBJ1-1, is NAGVMQNPRHLVRRRGQEARLRCSPMKGHSHVYWYRQLPEEGLKFMVYLQKENIIDESGMPKERFSAEFPKEGPSILRIQQVVRGDSAAYFCASFPELGPYTEAFFGQGTRLTVV.

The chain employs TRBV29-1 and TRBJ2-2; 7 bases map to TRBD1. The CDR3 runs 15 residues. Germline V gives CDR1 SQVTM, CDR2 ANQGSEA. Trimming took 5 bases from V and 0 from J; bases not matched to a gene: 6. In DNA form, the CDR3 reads TGCAGCGTTACTAGGGACAGCCCGAACACCGGGGAGCTGTTTTTT. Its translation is CSVTRDSPNTGELFF.

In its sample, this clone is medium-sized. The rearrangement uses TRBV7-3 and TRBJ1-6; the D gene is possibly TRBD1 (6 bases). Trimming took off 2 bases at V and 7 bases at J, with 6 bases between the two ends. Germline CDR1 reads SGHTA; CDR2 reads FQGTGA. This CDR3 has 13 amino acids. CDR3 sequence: CASSLQGNSPLHF. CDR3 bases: TGTGCCAGCAGCTTACAGGGGAATTCACCCCTCCACTTT.

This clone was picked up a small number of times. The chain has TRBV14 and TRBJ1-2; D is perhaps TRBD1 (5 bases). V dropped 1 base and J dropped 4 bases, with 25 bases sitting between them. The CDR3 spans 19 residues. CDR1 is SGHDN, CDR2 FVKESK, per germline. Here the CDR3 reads CASSQVGVGVRAGRYGYTF. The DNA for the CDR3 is TGTGCCAGCAGCCAAGTTGGTGTGGGGGTTCGGGCCGGCCGCTATGGCTACACCTTC.

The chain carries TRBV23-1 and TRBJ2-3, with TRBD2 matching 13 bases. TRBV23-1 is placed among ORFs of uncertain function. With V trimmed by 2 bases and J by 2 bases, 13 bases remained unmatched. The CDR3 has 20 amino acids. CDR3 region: CASSQPRTSGSRFHTDTQYF. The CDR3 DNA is TGCGCCAGCAGTCAACCACGGACTAGCGGGAGCCGGTTCCACACAGATACGCAGTATTTT.

In DNA form, the CDR3 reads TGTGCCAGCAGCTCTCCCGGGGAGCTGTTTTTT. Translated, it gives CASSSPGELFF. The chain combines TRBV7-9 with TRBJ2-2; D unresolved. V lost 4 bases and J lost 6, with 3 bases in between. This CDR3 has 11 amino acids. The germline CDR1 and CDR2 sequences are SEHNR and FQNEAQ (reference sequence). Based on the CDR3 plus reference TRBV7-9 and TRBJ2-2, the full variable domain is DTGVSQNPRHKITKRGQNVTFRCDPISEHNRLYWYRQTLGQGPEFLTYFQNEAQLEKSRLLSDRFSAERPKGSFSTLEIQRTEQGDSAMYLCASSSPGELFFGEGSRLTVL.

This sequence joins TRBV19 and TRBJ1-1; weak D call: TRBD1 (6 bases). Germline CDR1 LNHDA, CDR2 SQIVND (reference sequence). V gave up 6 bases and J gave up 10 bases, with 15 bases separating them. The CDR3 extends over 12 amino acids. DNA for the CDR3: TGTGCCAGTAGCCTCGGGGGGCCAGCAGCTTTCTTT. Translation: CASSLGGPAAFF.

CDR3 in DNA: TGTGCCAGCAGTGCCGGACAGGGTGAAACGTACGAGCAGTACTTC. Amino acids: CASSAGQGETYEQYF. The chain has TRBV28 and TRBJ2-7, with 8 bases matching TRBD1. Trimming removed 5 bases from V and 4 bases from J; junction bases left unmatched: 10. CDR1 MDHEN and CDR2 SYDVKM come from the germline V gene. The CDR3 is 15 amino acids. The variable domain in full, with the rest retrieved from reference TRBV28 and TRBJ2-7, is DVKVTQSSRYLVKRTGEKVFLECVQDMDHENMFWYRQDPGLGLRLIYFSYDVKMKEKGDIPEGYSVSREKKERFSLILESASTNQTSMYLCASSAGQGETYEQYFGPGTRLTVT.

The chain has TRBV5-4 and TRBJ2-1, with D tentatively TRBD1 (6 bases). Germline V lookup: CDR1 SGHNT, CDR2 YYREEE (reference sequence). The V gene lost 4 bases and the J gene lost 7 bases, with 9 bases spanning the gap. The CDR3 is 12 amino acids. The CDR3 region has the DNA TGTGCCAGCAGCCGCGACAGGAATGAGCAGTTCTTC. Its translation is CASSRDRNEQFF.

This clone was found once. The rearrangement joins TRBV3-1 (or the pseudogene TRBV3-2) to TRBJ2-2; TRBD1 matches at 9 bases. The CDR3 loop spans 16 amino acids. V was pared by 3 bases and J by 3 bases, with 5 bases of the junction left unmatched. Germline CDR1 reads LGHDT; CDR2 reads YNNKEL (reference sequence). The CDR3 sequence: CASSQRDRAYTGELFF. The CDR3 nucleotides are TGTGCCAGCAGCCAGAGGGACAGGGCTTACACCGGGGAGCTGTTTTTT.

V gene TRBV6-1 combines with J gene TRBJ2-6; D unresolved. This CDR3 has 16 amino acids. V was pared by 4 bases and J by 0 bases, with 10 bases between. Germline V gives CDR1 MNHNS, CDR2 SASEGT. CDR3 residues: CASSVDGRSGANVLTF. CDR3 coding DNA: TGTGCCAGCAGTGTGGACGGGCGCTCTGGGGCCAACGTCCTGACTTTC.

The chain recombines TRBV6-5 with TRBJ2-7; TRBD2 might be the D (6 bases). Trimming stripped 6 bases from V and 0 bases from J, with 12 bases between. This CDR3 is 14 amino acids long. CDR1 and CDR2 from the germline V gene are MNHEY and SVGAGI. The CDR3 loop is CASSSGTRSYEQYF. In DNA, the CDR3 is TGTGCCAGCAGCTCCGGGACTCGCTCCTACGAGCAGTACTTC.